These 22 T cell receptor beta chains were all obtained from the same sample, sequenced in a study of blood T cells in healthy people across ages. It was with a sample-barcoded 5' primer and a J-beta primer mix that a second PCR of roughly 6 to 12 cycles was run. TCRdb re-called the 5' RACE reads with MiXCR, one entry per CDR3 protein. The sample records 1.5 million to 2 million distinct CDR3 sequences, 35% to 50% being singletons. Material: blood. The origin of the receptors is a human donor in good health.

The count of this clonotype is one. A much larger clonotype is one base distant, so this may be a read error. The chain couples TRBV2 to TRBJ2-6; 8 positions agree with TRBD1. CDR1 is SNHLY and CDR2 is FYNNEI in the germline V gene. The CDR3 consists of 16 residues. The CDR3 here is CASSGQGPWGANVRTF. Written as DNA, the CDR3 is TGTGCCAGCAGCGGACAGGGCCCCTGGGGGGCCAACGTCCGGACTTTC. Looking up the rest from reference TRBV2 and TRBJ2-6 gives the full variable domain: EPEVTQTPSHQVTQMGQEVILRCVPISNHLYFYWYRQILGQKVEFLVSFYNNEISEKSEIFDDQFSVERPDGSNFTLKIRSTKLEDSAMYFCASSGQGPWGANVRTFGAGSRLTVL.

This clonotype appeared a few times. This chain links TRBV7-2 with TRBJ2-1; D is perhaps TRBD1 or TRBD2 (5 bases each). The end of the DNA is better explained by TRBJ2-7, so the J call may be wrong. CDR3 length: 13 residues. Germline loops: CDR1 SGHTA, CDR2 FQGNSA. CDR3 in amino acids: CASSRGTYNEQYF. The CDR3 region has the DNA TGTGCCAGCAGCCGTGGGACCTACAATGAGCAGTACTTC.

The chain carries TRBV3-1 and TRBJ2-1; D unclear. V was trimmed by 0 bases and J by 4 bases, leaving 19 bases between them. Per the germline V gene, CDR1 is LGHDT and CDR2 is YNNKEL (reference sequence). The CDR3 is 18 amino acids. The CDR3 spells CASSQEGWVAINYNEQFF. CDR3 in DNA: TGTGCCAGCAGCCAAGAAGGGTGGGTAGCTATCAATTACAATGAGCAGTTCTTC.

This clonotype was counted between two and nine times. The chain carries TRBV7-2 and TRBJ1-2; possible D gene TRBD1, 6 bases. The CDR3 has 13 residues. Trimming removed 2 bases from V and 7 bases from J, with 11 bases in between. CDR1 and CDR2 (germline): SGHTA, FQGNSA. The DNA for the CDR3 is TGTGCCAGCAGCTTAAACAGGGATGGTGGCTACACCTTC. This codes for CASSLNRDGGYTF.

The genes are TRBV5-1 and TRBJ2-2; D is perhaps TRBD1 (6 bases). Germline values: CDR1 SGHRS, CDR2 YFSETQ. This CDR3 is built from 13 residues. Trimming took 6 bases from V and 5 from J, leaving 11 bases between them. CDR3 bases: TGCGCCAGCACCACAGGGATGACCGGGGAGCTGTTTTTT. It encodes CASTTGMTGELFF.

This sequence joins TRBV6-2 or TRBV6-3 and TRBJ1-1, with D hard to call. The germline CDR1 and CDR2 sequences are MNHEY and SVGEGT. With 2 bases removed from V and 1 base from J, the gap between germline ends came to 23 bases. The CDR3 loop spans 19 amino acids. CDR3 residues: CASSYRVDSKGWGNTEAFF. In DNA form, the CDR3 reads TGTGCCAGCAGTTACCGGGTCGACTCGAAGGGCTGGGGGAACACTGAAGCTTTCTTT.

The gene calls are TRBV7-2 and TRBJ2-3, with D uncertain. The V and J ends lost 2 bases and 2 bases respectively, with 11 bases between them. The CDR3 has 15 residues. Germline lookup yields CDR1 SGHTA and CDR2 FQGNSA. The CDR3: CASSLRARLTDTQYF. CDR3 DNA: TGTGCCAGCAGCTTAAGGGCTCGACTCACAGATACGCAGTATTTT.

This clonotype was picked up a small number of times. The J gene is TRBJ2-7, the V gene TRBV6-2 or TRBV6-3; TRBD1 matches 9 bases. The V and J ends lost 6 bases and 1 base, in that order; junction bases with no gene match: 7. Looked up from germline, CDR1 is MNHEY and CDR2 is SVGEGT. The CDR3 length is 15 residues. DNA for the CDR3: TGTGCCAGCAGCTCCCGGGACAGGGCGTCCTACGAGCAGTACTTC. It is translated as CASSSRDRASYEQYF.

This clonotype turned up a few times. V usage is TRBV29-1 and J usage is TRBJ2-7; TRBD1 agrees at 7 bases. The germline gives CDR1 SQVTM, CDR2 ANQGSEA. The CDR3 extends over 13 amino acids. Germline trimming cut 3 bases from V and 0 bases from J; bases unmatched to any gene: 2. The CDR3 nucleotides read TGCAGCGTTGAGGACAGGAGCTCCTACGAGCAGTACTTC. Translation: CSVEDRSSYEQYF.

Remarks on this clonotype: The junction differs from germline at one of its ends, possibly a read error. V usage is TRBV7-2 and J usage is TRBJ1-6; no reliable D call. The CDR3 contains 13 residues. Germline V CDR1 and CDR2: SGHTA, FQGNSA. CDR3 protein: CASSIAKNSPLHF. The CDR3 coding sequence is TGTGCCAGCAGCATAGCGAAAAATTCACCCCTCCACTTT.

The chain combines TRBV5-5 with TRBJ1-4; D is undetermined. CDR1 and CDR2 (germline): SGHKS, YYEKEE (reference sequence). The CDR3 loop spans 13 amino acids. V was cut by 4 bases and J by 10 bases, with 14 bases left in between. This CDR3 is CASSPPAEGKLFF. CDR3 in DNA: TGTGCCAGCAGCCCGCCCGCCGAAGGAAAACTGTTTTTT.

This chain links TRBV3-1 with TRBJ2-1, with a possible D match to TRBD2 (5 bases). Per the germline V gene, CDR1 is LGHDT and CDR2 is YNNKEL (reference sequence). CDR3 length: 16 amino acids. The V and J ends lost 0 bases and 4 bases respectively, with 13 bases between them. The CDR3 loop is CASSQESPGVYNEQFF. The CDR3 bases are TGTGCCAGCAGCCAAGAATCACCCGGGGTATACAATGAGCAGTTCTTC.

This clonotype appeared a few times. V gene TRBV11-2 combines with J gene TRBJ2-7; D is perhaps TRBD2 (5 bases). The germline CDR1 and CDR2 sequences are SGHAT and FQNNGV. The V end lost 4 bases, the J end lost 2 bases, and 15 bases lay between the germline ends. This CDR3 is 15 amino acids long. CDR3 DNA: TGTGCCAGCAGCTCTGGACTCTTGGATCCCTACGAGCAGTACTTC. Its translation is CASSSGLLDPYEQYF.

This clonotype was seen a handful of times. The V gene is TRBV3-1, the J gene TRBJ1-3; D not certain. There are 14 residues in the CDR3. Germline V gene sequence: CDR1 LGHDT, CDR2 YNNKEL (reference sequence). The V end was cut by 3 bases, the J end by 0 bases, with 6 bases between. The DNA for the CDR3 is TGTGCCAGCAGCCAGTCGGACTCTGGAAACACCATATATTTT. Translation: CASSQSDSGNTIYF.

J is TRBJ1-2 and V is TRBV12-3 or TRBV12-4; D uncertain. Deletions cut 5 bases from V and 4 bases from J, with 14 bases between. The CDR3 sequence is 14 residues long. In nucleotides, the CDR3 is TGTGCCAGCAGTCCGGCGGGCAGTATCTATGGCTACACCTTC. It specifies CASSPAGSIYGYTF.

This clonotype was detected a few times. This chain connects TRBV5-5 to TRBJ2-1; tentative D call: TRBD1 (5 bases). Trimming left V 2 bases short and J 8 bases short, with 17 bases between. This CDR3 contains 15 residues. Germline CDR1 SGHKS, CDR2 YYEKEE (reference sequence). Here the CDR3 DNA reads TGTGCCAGCAGCTTCAGAGACAGCCCGATGGATGAGCAGTTCTTC. Translated, it gives CASSFRDSPMDEQFF.

V gene TRBV5-1 combines with J gene TRBJ2-1; D might be TRBD1 (5 bases). This CDR3 region has 12 residues. V gave up 5 bases and J gave up 10 bases, with 13 bases separating them. The germline gives CDR1 SGHRS, CDR2 YFSETQ. In DNA, the CDR3 is TGCGCCAGCAGGGCAGGGATTAGGGAGCAGTTCTTC. Amino acid sequence: CASRAGIREQFF.

On this clonotype itself: A read error may produce the germline difference seen at one junction end. The chain has TRBV4-1 and TRBJ1-2; 10 bases fit TRBD1. The CDR3 is made up of 16 amino acids. The germline gives CDR1 MGHRA, CDR2 YSYEKL. The CDR3 DNA sequence: TGCGCCGGCAGCCAAGAGTGGACAGGGGGACATGACGGCTACACCTTC. This gives the protein CAGSQEWTGGHDGYTF.

The chain employs TRBV5-1 and TRBJ2-1, with no clear D. The V gene's germline CDR1 is SGHRS and CDR2 YFSETQ. V shed 6 bases and J shed 8 bases, with 12 bases lying between them. The CDR3 runs 12 residues. CDR3 amino acids: CASNGDLDEQFF. In DNA form, the CDR3 reads TGCGCCAGCAATGGCGACCTGGATGAGCAGTTCTTC.

This clonotype showed up many times. The chain has TRBV7-8 and TRBJ1-2; 11 positions match TRBD1. Trimming removed 4 bases from V and 4 bases from J; junction bases left unmatched: 8. This CDR3 comprises 16 residues. Germline CDR1 and CDR2: SGHVS and FQNEAQ. The CDR3 loop reads CASSYPGQGVPYGYTF. The CDR3 bases are TGTGCCAGCAGCTACCCGGGACAGGGGGTTCCCTATGGCTACACCTTC. Full variable domain (missing parts from reference TRBV7-8 and TRBJ1-2): GAGVSQSPRYKVAKRGQDVALRCDPISGHVSLFWYQQALGQGPEFLTYFQNEAQLDKSGLPSDRFFAERPEGSVSTLKIQRTQQEDSAVYLCASSYPGQGVPYGYTFGSGTRLTVV.

Only a few counts were recorded for this clonotype. The chain is built from TRBV13 and TRBJ1-1; TRBD1 is a possible D gene (6 bases). Trimming left V 1 base short and J 5 bases short, with 17 bases between. There are 16 residues in the CDR3. Germline CDR1 PRHDT, CDR2 FYEKMQ (reference sequence). The CDR3 loop reads CASSLDTGAGVTEAFF. The CDR3 bases are TGTGCCAGCAGCTTAGATACGGGGGCTGGGGTAACTGAAGCTTTCTTT.

The chain employs TRBV20-1 and TRBJ2-7, with 12 bases aligning to TRBD1. Germline lookup yields CDR1 DFQATT and CDR2 SNEGSKA (reference sequence). The CDR3 has 17 residues. V was clipped by 3 bases and J by 6 bases; unmatched bases: 15. The CDR3 spells CSARGYDRDRGHAEQYF. The DNA of the CDR3 is TGCAGTGCTAGGGGATACGACAGGGACAGGGGGCATGCCGAGCAGTACTTC.